One and the same sample provided the 2 T cell receptor beta chains below, sequenced in a study of regulatory T cells in long-lasting Graves disease. Arm-PCR of CDR3 regions with iRepertoire HTBI primers generated TCR beta libraries. TCRdb reanalysed the multiplex PCR reads using MiXCR and keeps one entry per CDR3 protein. Found here are about 520,000 distinct CDR3 sequences, approximately 12% of them singletons; the top ten hold roughly 8.2%. The time point denotes: newly diagnosed GD, antithyroid drugs for less than 3 months. PBMC-extracted RNA yielded the TCR library. These data were also reused for a study on T cells in Graves' hyperthyroidism and ophthalmopathy.

Source: peripheral blood mononuclear cells (PBMCs), taken at new diagnosis, from a patient treated with antithyroid drugs. The receptor set was obtained from a woman between 25 and 40 years old with Graves disease.

This clonotype was recorded a few times. This rearrangement joins TRBV6-5 to TRBJ2-7; no definite D call. This CDR3 is 16 amino acids long. V lost 0 bases, J lost 0 bases, and 12 bases lay in between. Germline CDR1 is MNHEY and CDR2 is SVGAGI. The CDR3 sequence is CASSYSDEKSSYEQYF. In DNA form, the CDR3 reads TGTGCCAGCAGTTACTCGGACGAGAAAAGCTCCTACGAGCAGTACTTC.

This clonotype was counted between two and nine times. V gene TRBV28 combines with J gene TRBJ1-4; 8 positions match TRBD1. This CDR3 contains 14 residues. V gave up 9 bases and J gave up 9 bases; unmatched junction bases: 12. Germline CDR1 is MDHEN and CDR2 is SYDVKM. Written as DNA, the CDR3 is TGTGCCAGTCGGACAGGGCGCGGGAATCAAAAACTGTTTTTT. Translated, it gives CASRTGRGNQKLFF.